What follows is one T cell receptor beta chain and its context. This specimen comes from a study of cytomegalovirus exposure and HLA in healthy donors. The PCR had 60 Vbeta and 13 Jbeta primers. Method: immunoSEQ multiplex PCR; TCRdb's copy keeps in-frame clones and lacks some. The sample consists of about 190,000 clones, 80% to 85% of them appearing once. Material: PBMCs. The TCR was taken from a woman under 30 in good health and CMV-seronegative.

The CDR3 DNA sequence: TGCGCCAGCAAGGGGATCGGCGGGGCTAGCACAGATACGCAGTATTTT. Its translation: CASKGIGGASTDTQYF. V and J are TRBV5-1 and TRBJ2-3; D might be TRBD2 (6 bases). Trimming stripped 6 bases from V and 0 bases from J, with 17 bases between. The CDR3 is 16 amino acids. Germline V gene lookup returns CDR1 SGHRS and CDR2 YFSETQ.